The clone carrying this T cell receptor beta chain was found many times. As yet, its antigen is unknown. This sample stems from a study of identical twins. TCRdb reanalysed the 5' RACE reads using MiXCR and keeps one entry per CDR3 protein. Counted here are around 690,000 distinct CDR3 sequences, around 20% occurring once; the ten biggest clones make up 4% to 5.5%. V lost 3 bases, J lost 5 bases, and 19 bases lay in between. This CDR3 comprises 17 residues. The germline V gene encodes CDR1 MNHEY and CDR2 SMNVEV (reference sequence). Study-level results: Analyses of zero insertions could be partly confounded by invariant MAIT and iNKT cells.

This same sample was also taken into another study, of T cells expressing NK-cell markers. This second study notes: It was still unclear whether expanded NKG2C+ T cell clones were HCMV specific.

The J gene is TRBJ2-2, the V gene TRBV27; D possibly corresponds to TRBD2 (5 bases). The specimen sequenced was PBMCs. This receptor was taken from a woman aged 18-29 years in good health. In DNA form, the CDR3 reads TGTGCCAGCAGTTTGCCCGGACTGACCGCCAAGACCGGGGAGCTGTTTTTT. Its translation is CASSLPGLTAKTGELFF.